Below, one T cell receptor (beta chain) is given with its context. The antigen it recognizes is unknown. No clone much larger than this one lies a single base away; base qualities are absent. This sample was taken from a study of cytomegalovirus exposure and HLA in healthy donors (TCRdb year 2017). Study-wide context: According to an earlier analysis of a few hundred of the donors, about 179 million T cells yielded 100 million or so unique TCR beta sequences and about 280 Gb of sequence data. About 300 gigabases of sequencing data and around 85 million unique TCR sequences made up an early release that covered 500 to 650 HLA-typed donors. Among the 398 genotyped donors, approximately 82% belonged to the genetic ancestry cluster associated with self-reported Caucasian donors. The aim of the study was to test whether cataloging public T cell receptors could identify signatures of past pathogen exposure. The T cell repertoires of under 750 subjects were profiled by immunosequencing and related to cytomegalovirus serostatus. Along with the approximately 670-subject first cohort, a separate validation cohort of around 110 different subjects was used. To predict cytomegalovirus infection status, the study brought together high-throughput TCR immunosequencing, statistical association of individual TCRs with disease status, and machine learning. To study patterns of TCR occurrence, a later analysis re-analyzed previously published TCR beta repertoires from 666 donors and added high-resolution HLA genotyping. The later analysis used no new phenotypic data to find candidate immune exposures, relying instead on TCR beta sequences and their occurrence across donors. To decide whether each TCR beta V gene segment behaved as functional or pseudogenic, an earlier analysis of approximately 620 of the donors relied on high-throughput TCR beta sequencing. Donor age, sex, ethnicity and CMV serostatus were compiled alongside the repertoire data. A later genetic analysis used genome-wide SNP genotypes for about three fifths of the roughly 700 donors, treating that subset as a discovery cohort. All discovery cohort repertoires had been generated on a single sequencing platform. Both class I and class II loci were covered by HLA typing, at four-digit resolution. The number of typed donors differed by locus: about 629-640 for A, B, C, DRB1 and DQB1; some 500 for DQA1; 606 for DPA1; and around 470 for DPB1. About five DR-DQ haplotypes were handled as single units for association and clustering, since linkage in the cohort was strong. Among roughly 400 genotyped donors of the cohort, an average of approximately 240,000 unique TCR beta nucleotide sequences were sequenced per donor, approximately 20% of them non-productive. Broad study findings and their caveats: Compared with equally common non-associated chains, HLA-associated TCR beta chains in a later analysis were more clonally expanded and had lower generation probabilities. This cohort had only TCR beta chains sequenced, and the lack of alpha or paired-chain data limited which features could be detected. A later genetic analysis reported fewer N-insertions in productive TCRs among donors in an Asian-associated ancestry cluster than the approximately 670-donor mean. Across donors, most TCR sequences were observed very rarely, whereas some public TCRs were present in many individuals. Some IMGT-functional V segments, including TRBV6-2 and TRBV6-3, could not be told apart with the 87-base-pair reads, so those segments were excluded. Broadly in line with IMGT annotations, most TCR beta V segments showed up in productive rearrangements about 87% or about 30% of the time in an earlier analysis of several hundred of the donors. A group of highly shared sequence variants was considered likely to be a technical artifact of the sequencing pipeline. A total of fewer than 200 TCR beta chains were listed by the study as associated with cytomegalovirus. At a false discovery rate of 0.05, a later analysis linked about 16,000 TCR beta sequences to specific HLA alleles. The only immune exposure information available for the cohort was CMV serostatus. The authors suggested that the approach could potentially be extended to other disease states and immunological phenotypes. In vitro tests confirmed that a few of the cytomegalovirus-associated TCR beta chains recognize cytomegalovirus antigens. Roughly uniform sequencing depth across donors was assumed in presence/absence analyses, although this assumption may not hold. A further reported finding was that TCR beta sequences accurately predicted the HLA-A and HLA-B alleles for most subjects in the first cohort. Because counts were too low, about 18 rarely observed V segments, including chromosome 9 orphons, were excluded from the earlier analysis of some 590 of the donors. Correlated functional status among segregating V segments might be attributable to linkage disequilibrium, but an unknown experimental factor could not be ruled out. The classifier was reported to diagnose cytomegalovirus status with high specificity and sensitivity in both the original cohort and the validation cohort. In a later analysis, the rate of TCR association differed among HLA loci, with DRB1 alleles having the most associated TCRs and HLA-C alleles having the fewest. An association between a missense DCLRE1C variant and V-gene and J-gene trimming of TCR beta chains was found in a later genetic analysis and replicated in an independent cohort. HLA typing was unavailable for some donors at each locus, so association tests used only the typed subset. Most CMV-associated TCR beta chains appeared to be HLA-restricted in a later analysis, and the HLA associations seemed to be driven largely by CMV exposure. A later analysis reported that several top co-occurrence clusters appeared linked to parvovirus B19, influenza, CMV and Epstein-Barr virus. Assigning TCR associations to individual alleles was difficult when HLA alleles, especially DR and DQ, strongly co-occurred.

V is trimmed back by 5 bases and J by 9 bases, and the junction contains 14 bases that no gene match accounts for. The CDR3 starts with the cysteine, ends with the phenylalanine, and has 15 residues. The DNA shown is the 45-base CDR3, in frame from base 1. The CDR1 and CDR2 encoded by the germline V gene (reference sequence) are SSHAT and FNYEAQ. To prepare the library, the immunoSEQ multiplex PCR assay was applied. A mixture of 60 forward primers for TCR Vbeta segments and 13 reverse primers for TCR Jbeta segments was used in the multiplex PCR. The CDR3 region of rearranged TCR beta genes was amplified from genomic DNA by a multiplex PCR assay. The amplified TCR beta libraries were sequenced on the Illumina HiSeq System as 87-base-pair reads. The authors processed their data as follows. Across the 670 or so repertoires, a later analysis counted 60 million to 90 million unique TCR beta chains, some 11 million of which were shared by at least two donors. Raw reads were error-corrected and collapsed into unique sequences by a nearest-neighbor algorithm in which closely related sequences were merged to remove PCR and sequencing errors. CDR3 sequences were aligned to IMGT reference sequences to assign V, D and J gene segments. For a sequence to be retained, a match of at least six nucleotides was required to both a V gene segment and a J gene segment. A rearrangement counted as productive if the CDR3 had no stop codons and remained in frame with V and J, and every other rearrangement counted as non-productive. Following IMGT convention, CDR3 was defined as the stretch from the second conserved V-encoded cysteine to the conserved J-encoded phenylalanine. Sequences without an unambiguous match to a single V gene segment were excluded from the earlier analysis of about 640 of the donors. In an earlier analysis of 450 to 700 of the donors, V segments were called functional above 56.7% productive rearrangements and were called segregating when the between-donor standard deviation exceeded 5%. A statistical classification framework was built for diagnosing cytomegalovirus status from the catalog of TCR beta chain sequences. In a later analysis, V and J genes were assigned by comparing TCR nucleotide sequences against IMGT/GENE-DB human TR gene sequences. In a later analysis, CDR3 sequences and most-parsimonious VDJ recombination scenarios were assigned using the TCRdist pipeline. A later analysis defined each TCR beta chain by its CDR3 amino acid sequence plus V-gene family, and excluded reads lacking a unique V-gene family. A later analysis removed 550 to 650 highly shared, low-generation-probability nucleotide sequences to deal with suspected cross-contamination and a sequencing artifact. In a later analysis, a clonal expansion index for each public chain was calculated from normalized within-repertoire ranks of inferred template counts. In a later analysis, generation probabilities were computed with a VDJ recombination model fitted to out-of-frame rearrangements, and the resulting probabilities were checked against IGoR. In a later analysis, hypergeometric tests were used to score TCR-TCR, TCR-HLA and TCR-CMV co-occurrence, with a repertoire-size bias correction applied to TCR pairs. To estimate false discovery rates, a later analysis permuted the HLA or CMV assignments 20 times. In a later analysis, co-occurring TCRs were grouped with DBSCAN, and TCRdist sequence similarity was added when clustering was performed within HLA-allele-positive subsets. For co-occurrence clustering, repertoires with fewer than 30,000 or more than 120,000 public chains were excluded, along with several repertoires with anomalous nucleotide sharing. The table comes from immuneACCESS by way of TCRdb, which keeps in-frame sequences with V and J called. Part of the clones is missing from these tables; in studies checked, under half for an unresolved V gene and the rest for unknown reasons. V, J and clone size reflect that table, while D and trimming were determined from the DNA. This sample comprises some 150,000 clones, about 72% of them detected only once. The ten largest make up over 2% of the sample.

In total, 500 to 700 healthy bone marrow donors made up the cohort. Cohort members were all nominally healthy when sampled, although unrecorded immune exposures were likely present. The donor tested CMV seronegative and was one of the 352 seronegative cohort members. Each donor provided a peripheral blood sample, and peripheral blood mononuclear cells were used for TCR beta sequencing. Genomic DNA was extracted from the blood cell samples with the Qiagen DNeasy Blood Extraction Kit. Sequencing input: PBMCs. This TCR came from a man aged 35 to 55 in good health and CMV-seronegative. The sequence links TRBV7-7 to TRBJ2-5; 8 middle bases align to TRBD1. The DNA sequence follows: TGTGCCAGCAGCGCAGCCCTGGCAGGGGGCATGCCCCAGTACTTC. Translated, this gives CASSAALAGGMPQYF. Joined to the reference TRBV7-7 and TRBJ2-5 proteins, this CDR3 gives the full variable domain: GAGVSQSPRYKVTKRGQDVTLRCDPISSHATLYWYQQALGQGPEFLTYFNYEAQPDKSGLPSDRFSAERPEGSISTLTIQRTEQRDSAMYRCASSAALAGGMPQYFGPGTRLLVL.